The text below deals with one T cell receptor beta chain. The data originate from a study of CD8 T cells in Susac syndrome. RNA in amounts of about 0.45 to 1 ug was reverse transcribed with random hexamers. TCRdb re-called the immunoSEQ multiplex PCR reads through MiXCR, storing one row per CDR3 protein. The data show under 200,000 distinct CDR3 sequences, 90% to 95% seen once. Per the germline V gene, CDR1 is MNHEY and CDR2 is SMNVEV (reference sequence). The CDR3 runs to 11 residues. V was trimmed by 10 bases and J by 11 bases, leaving 15 bases between them. Material for sequencing was CD4+ T cells from PBMCs. The V and J genes are TRBV27 and TRBJ2-1; TRBD1 might be the D (5 bases). This receptor was identified in a human donor with Susac syndrome. The chain's CDR3 is CANQGGRKQFF. CDR3 DNA sequence: TGTGCCAACCAGGGCGGACGCAAGCAGTTCTTC.